This record covers a single T cell receptor beta chain. The length of the CDR3 is 20 residues. Trimming at V came to 0 bases and at J to 4 bases, leaving 14 bases not matched to a gene. The germline V gene has CDR1 LNHNV and CDR2 YYDKDF (reference sequence). The repertoire was sequenced with immunoSEQ multiplex PCR; TCRdb's copy has only in-frame clones and lacks some. This table holds over 110,000 clones, 70% to 90% found once. The data stem from a study of Ad26.COV2.S vaccination and SARS-CoV-2 variants. The TCR originated in a human donor who had recovered from COVID-19. The source was peripheral blood, collected after recovery from COVID-19. The chain combines TRBV15 with TRBJ2-3; 12 bases are shared with TRBD2. CDR3 protein: CATSRDRGTSGPTKADTQYF. The DNA of the CDR3 is TGTGCCACCAGCAGAGATCGGGGGACTAGCGGGCCTACCAAGGCAGATACGCAGTATTTT.